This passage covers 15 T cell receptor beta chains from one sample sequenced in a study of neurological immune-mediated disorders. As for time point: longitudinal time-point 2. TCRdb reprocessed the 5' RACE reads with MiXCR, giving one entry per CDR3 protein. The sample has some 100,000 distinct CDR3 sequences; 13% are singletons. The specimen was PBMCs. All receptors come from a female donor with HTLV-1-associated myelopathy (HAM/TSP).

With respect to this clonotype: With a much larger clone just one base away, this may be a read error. CDR3: CASRDQLAGTDTQYF. The CDR3 DNA sequence: TGTGCCAGCAGGGACCAACTAGCTGGCACAGATACGCAGTATTTT. The chain employs TRBV7-2 and TRBJ2-3, with D tentatively TRBD2 (6 bases). Germline V gives CDR1 SGHTA, CDR2 FQGNSA. V was pared by 6 bases and J by 1 base, with 14 bases between. This CDR3 has 15 amino acids.

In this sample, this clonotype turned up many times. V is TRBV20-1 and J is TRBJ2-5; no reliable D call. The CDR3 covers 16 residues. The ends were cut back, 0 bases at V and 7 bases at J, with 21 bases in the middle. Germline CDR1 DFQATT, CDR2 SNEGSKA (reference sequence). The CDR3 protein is CSAREGPPGLLWTQYF. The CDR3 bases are TGCAGTGCTAGAGAGGGTCCCCCGGGCCTACTTTGGACCCAGTACTTC.

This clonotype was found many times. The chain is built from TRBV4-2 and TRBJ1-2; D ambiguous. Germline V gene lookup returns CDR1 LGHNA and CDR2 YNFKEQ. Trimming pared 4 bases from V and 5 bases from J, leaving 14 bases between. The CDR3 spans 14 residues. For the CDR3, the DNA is TGTGCCAGCAGCCCAGTAATGGGAGGGTATGGCTACACCTTC. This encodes CASSPVMGGYGYTF.

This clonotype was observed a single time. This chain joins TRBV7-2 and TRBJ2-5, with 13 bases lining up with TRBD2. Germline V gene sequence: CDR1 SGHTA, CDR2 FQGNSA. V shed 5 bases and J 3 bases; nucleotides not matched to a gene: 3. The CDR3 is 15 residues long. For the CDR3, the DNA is TGTGCCAGCAGCATGACTAGCGGGGGGAAAGAGACCCAGTACTTC. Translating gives CASSMTSGGKETQYF.

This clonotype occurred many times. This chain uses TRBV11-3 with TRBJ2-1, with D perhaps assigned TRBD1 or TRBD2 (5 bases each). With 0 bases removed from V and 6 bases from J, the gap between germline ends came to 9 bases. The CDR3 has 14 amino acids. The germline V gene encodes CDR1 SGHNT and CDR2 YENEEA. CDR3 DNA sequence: TGTGCCAGCAGCTTAGATCCCGGGGCCAATGAGCAGTTCTTC. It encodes CASSLDPGANEQFF.

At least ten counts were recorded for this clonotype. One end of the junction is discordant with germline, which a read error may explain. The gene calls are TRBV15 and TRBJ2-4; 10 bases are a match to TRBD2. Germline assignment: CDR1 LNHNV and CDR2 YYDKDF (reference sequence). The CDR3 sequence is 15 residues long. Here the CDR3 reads CATSRARTSGNIQYF. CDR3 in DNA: TGTGCTACCAGCAGAGCAAGGACTAGCGGAAACATTCAGTACTTC.

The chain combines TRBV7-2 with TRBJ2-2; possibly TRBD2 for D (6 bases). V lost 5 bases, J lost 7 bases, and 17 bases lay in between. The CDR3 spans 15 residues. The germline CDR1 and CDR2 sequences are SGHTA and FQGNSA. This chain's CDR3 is CASSPRLVPGGELFF. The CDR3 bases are TGTGCCAGCAGCCCAAGACTAGTTCCGGGCGGGGAGCTGTTTTTT.

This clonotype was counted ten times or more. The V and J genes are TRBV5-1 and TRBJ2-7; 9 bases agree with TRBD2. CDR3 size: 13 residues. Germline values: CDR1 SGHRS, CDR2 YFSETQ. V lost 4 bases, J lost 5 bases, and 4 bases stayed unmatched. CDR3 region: CASSPWTSDEQYF. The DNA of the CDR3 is TGCGCCAGCAGCCCCTGGACTAGCGACGAGCAGTACTTC.

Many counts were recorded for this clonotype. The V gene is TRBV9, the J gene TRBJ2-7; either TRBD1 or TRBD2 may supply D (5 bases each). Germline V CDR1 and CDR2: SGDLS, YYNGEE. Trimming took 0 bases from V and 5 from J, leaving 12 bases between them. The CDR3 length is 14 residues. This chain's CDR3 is CASSVGGADHEQYF. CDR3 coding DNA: TGTGCCAGCAGCGTAGGAGGGGCGGACCACGAGCAGTACTTC.

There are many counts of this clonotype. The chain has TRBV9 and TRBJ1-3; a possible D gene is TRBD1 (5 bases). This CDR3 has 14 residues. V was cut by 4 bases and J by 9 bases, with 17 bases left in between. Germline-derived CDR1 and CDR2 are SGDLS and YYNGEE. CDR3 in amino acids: CASSPRGGVGTIYF. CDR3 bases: TGTGCCAGCAGCCCCCGGGGGGGAGTAGGCACCATATATTTT.

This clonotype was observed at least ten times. DNA of the CDR3: TGTGCCAGCAGTTTGATCATCCTGTTCTCCTACAATGAGCAGTTCTTC. This codes for CASSLIILFSYNEQFF. V usage is TRBV28 and J usage is TRBJ2-1; D gene uncertain. Germline CDR1 is MDHEN and CDR2 is SYDVKM. Trimming shortened V by 3 bases and J by 0 bases, and 12 bases separated the two germline ends. This CDR3 has 16 amino acids.

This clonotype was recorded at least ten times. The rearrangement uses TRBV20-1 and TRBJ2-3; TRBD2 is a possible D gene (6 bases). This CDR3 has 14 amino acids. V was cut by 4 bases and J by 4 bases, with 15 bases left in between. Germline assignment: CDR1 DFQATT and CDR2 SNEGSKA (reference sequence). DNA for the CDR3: TGCAGTGCTACTACTAGCTACATCCCAGATACGCAGTATTTT. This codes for CSATTSYIPDTQYF.

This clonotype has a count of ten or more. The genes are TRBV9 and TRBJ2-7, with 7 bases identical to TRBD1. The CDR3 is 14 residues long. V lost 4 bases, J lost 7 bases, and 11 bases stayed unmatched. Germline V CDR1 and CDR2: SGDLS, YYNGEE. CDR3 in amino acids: CASSQTGKSGEQYF. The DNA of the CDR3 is TGTGCCAGCAGCCAGACAGGGAAATCGGGAGAGCAGTACTTC.

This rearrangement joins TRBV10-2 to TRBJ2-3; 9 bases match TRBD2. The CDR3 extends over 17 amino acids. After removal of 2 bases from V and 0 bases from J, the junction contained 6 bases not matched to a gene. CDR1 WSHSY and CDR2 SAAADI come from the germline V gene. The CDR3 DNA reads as TGCGCCAGCAGTGAGAAGGCTAGCGGGGAGAGCACAGATACGCAGTATTTT. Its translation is CASSEKASGESTDTQYF.

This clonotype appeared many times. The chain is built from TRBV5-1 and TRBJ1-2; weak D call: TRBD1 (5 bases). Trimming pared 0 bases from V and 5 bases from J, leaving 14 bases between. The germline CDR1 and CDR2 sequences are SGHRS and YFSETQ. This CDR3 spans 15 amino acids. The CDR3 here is CASSLATGRTYGYTF. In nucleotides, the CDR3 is TGCGCCAGCAGCTTGGCCACAGGTAGAACGTATGGCTACACCTTC.